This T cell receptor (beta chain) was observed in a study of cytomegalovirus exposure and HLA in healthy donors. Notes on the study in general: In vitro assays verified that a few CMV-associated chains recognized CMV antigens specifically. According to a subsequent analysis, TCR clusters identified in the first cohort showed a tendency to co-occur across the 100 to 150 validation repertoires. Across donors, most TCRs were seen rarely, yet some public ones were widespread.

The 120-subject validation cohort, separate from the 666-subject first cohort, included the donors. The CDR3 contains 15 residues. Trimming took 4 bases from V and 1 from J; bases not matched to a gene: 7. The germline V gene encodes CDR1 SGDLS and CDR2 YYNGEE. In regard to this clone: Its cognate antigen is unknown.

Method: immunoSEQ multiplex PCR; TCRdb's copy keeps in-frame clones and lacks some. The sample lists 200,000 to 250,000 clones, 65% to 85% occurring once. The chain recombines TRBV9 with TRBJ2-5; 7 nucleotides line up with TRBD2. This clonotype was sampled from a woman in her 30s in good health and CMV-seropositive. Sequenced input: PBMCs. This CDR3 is CASSPPASGQETQYF. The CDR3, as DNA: TGTGCCAGCAGCCCGCCGGCTAGCGGCCAAGAGACCCAGTACTTC.